This TCR beta chain originates from a study of T cell changes during pregnancy in multiple sclerosis. This CDR3 has 16 residues. J lost 6 bases, V lost 2 bases, and 9 bases had no gene match. Germline CDR1 is LGHNT and CDR2 is FRNRAP. Profiling relied on immunoSEQ multiplex PCR, and the TCRdb table lists in-frame clones only, not all of them. This repertoire shows fewer than 110,000 clones, 91% found once; its top ten account for around 3%. This receptor was obtained from a female donor with multiple sclerosis, enrolled in a pregnancy study. The sequenced sample was peripheral blood, obtained in the second trimester of pregnancy. The chain links TRBV12-5 to TRBJ2-1; 8 nucleotides agree with TRBD2. The CDR3, as DNA: TGTGCTAGTGGTTTGTCGGCAACTAGCGGTTCCAATGAGCAGTTCTTC. It codes for CASGLSATSGSNEQFF.